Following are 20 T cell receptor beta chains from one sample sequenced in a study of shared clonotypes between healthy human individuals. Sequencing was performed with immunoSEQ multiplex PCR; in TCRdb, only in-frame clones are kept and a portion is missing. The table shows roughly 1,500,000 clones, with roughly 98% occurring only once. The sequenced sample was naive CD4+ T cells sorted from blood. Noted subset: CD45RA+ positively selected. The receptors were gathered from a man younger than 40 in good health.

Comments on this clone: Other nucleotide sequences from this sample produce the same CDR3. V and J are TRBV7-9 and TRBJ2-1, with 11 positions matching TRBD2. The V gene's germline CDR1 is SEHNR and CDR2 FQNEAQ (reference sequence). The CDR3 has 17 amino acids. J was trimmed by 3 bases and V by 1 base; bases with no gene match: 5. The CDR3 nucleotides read TGTGCCAGCAGCTTAGGAGGACTAGCGGGTGTCTACAATGAGCAGTTCTTC. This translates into CASSLGGLAGVYNEQFF. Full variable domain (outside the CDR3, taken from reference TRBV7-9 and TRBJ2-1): DTGVSQNPRHKITKRGQNVTFRCDPISEHNRLYWYRQTLGQGPEFLTYFQNEAQLEKSRLLSDRFSAERPKGSFSTLEIQRTEQGDSAMYLCASSLGGLAGVYNEQFFGPGTRLTVL.

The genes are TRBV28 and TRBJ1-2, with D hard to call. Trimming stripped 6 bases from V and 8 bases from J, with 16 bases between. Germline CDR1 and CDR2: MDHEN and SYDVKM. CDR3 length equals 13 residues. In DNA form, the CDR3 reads TGTGCCAGCAGGGGAGACGCCCTTAGCGGCTACACCTTC. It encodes CASRGDALSGYTF.

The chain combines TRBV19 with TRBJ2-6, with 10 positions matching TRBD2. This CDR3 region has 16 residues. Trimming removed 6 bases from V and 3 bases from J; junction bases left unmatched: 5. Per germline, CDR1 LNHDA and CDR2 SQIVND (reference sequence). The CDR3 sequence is CASRKREGLGANVLTF. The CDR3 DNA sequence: TGTGCCAGTAGAAAGCGGGAGGGCCTTGGGGCCAACGTCCTGACTTTC. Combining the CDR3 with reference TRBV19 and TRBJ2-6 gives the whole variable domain DGGITQSPKYLFRKEGQNVTLSCEQNLNHDAMYWYRQDPGQGLRLIYYSQIVNDFQKGDIAEGYSVSREKKESFPLTVTSAQKNPTAFYLCASRKREGLGANVLTFGAGSRLTVL.

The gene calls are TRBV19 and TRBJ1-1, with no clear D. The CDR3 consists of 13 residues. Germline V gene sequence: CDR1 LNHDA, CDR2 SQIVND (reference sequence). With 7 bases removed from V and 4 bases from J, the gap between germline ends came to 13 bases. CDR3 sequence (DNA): TGTGCCAGTACCAGATTCGACGGCACTGAAGCTTTCTTT. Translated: CASTRFDGTEAFF.

The CDR3 here is CAWRPGTADLAQYF. CDR3 coding DNA: TGTGCCTGGCGCCCCGGGACAGCTGATCTGGCCCAGTACTTC. The chain combines TRBV30 with TRBJ2-5, with TRBD1 identical over 7 bases. Germline V lookup: CDR1 GTSNPN, CDR2 SVGIG (reference sequence). Unmatched junction bases numbered 15, after V lost 5 bases and J lost 9 bases. The CDR3 runs to 14 residues. The whole variable domain, filled in from reference TRBV30 and TRBJ2-5, reads SQTIHQWPATLVQPVGSPLSLECTVEGTSNPNLYWYRQAAGRGLQLLFYSVGIGQISSEVPQNLSASRPQDRQFILSSKKLLLSDSGFYLCAWRPGTADLAQYFGPGTRLLVL.

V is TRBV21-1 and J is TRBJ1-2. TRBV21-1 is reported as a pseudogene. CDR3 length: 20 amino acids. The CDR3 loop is CASSKGEEGPFVSIGSGYTF. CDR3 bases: TGTGCCAGCAGCAAAGGTGAAGAGGGACCCTTCGTCTCTATTGGGAGCGGCTACACCTTC.

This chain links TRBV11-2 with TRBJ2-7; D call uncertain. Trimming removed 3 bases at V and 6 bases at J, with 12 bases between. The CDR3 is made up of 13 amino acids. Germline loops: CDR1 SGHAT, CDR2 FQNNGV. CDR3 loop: CASSFTQLFEQYF. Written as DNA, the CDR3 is TGTGCCAGCAGCTTCACCCAGCTATTCGAGCAGTACTTC.

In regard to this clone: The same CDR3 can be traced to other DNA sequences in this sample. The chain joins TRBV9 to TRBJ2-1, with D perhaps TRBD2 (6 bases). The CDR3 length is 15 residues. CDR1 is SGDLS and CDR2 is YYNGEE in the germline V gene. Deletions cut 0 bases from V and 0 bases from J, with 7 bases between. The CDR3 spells CASSVDSGSYNEQFF. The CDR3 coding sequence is TGTGCCAGCAGCGTAGATAGCGGCTCCTACAATGAGCAGTTCTTC.

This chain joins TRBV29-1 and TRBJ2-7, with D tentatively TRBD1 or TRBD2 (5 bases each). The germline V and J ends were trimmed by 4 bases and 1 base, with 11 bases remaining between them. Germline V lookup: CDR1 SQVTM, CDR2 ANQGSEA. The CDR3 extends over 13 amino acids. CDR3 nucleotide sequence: TGCAGCGTTGGGGGGTTACGGTCCTACGAGCAGTACTTC. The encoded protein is CSVGGLRSYEQYF.

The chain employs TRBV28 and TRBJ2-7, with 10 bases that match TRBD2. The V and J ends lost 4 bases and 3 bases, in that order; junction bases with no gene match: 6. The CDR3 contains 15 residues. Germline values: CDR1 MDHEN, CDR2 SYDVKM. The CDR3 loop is CASSSPAGGNYEQYF. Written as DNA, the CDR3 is TGTGCCAGCAGTTCCCCAGCGGGAGGGAACTACGAGCAGTACTTC.

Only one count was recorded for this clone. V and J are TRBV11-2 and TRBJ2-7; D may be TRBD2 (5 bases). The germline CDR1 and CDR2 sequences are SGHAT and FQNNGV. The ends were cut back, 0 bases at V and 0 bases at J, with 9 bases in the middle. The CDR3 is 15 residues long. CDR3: CASSLDTGFSYEQYF. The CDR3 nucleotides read TGTGCCAGCAGCTTAGATACGGGATTCTCCTACGAGCAGTACTTC.

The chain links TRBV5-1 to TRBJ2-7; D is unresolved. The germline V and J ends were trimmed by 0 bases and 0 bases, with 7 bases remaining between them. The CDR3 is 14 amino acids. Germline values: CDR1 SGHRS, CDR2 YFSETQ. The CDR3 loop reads CASSLDQASYEQYF. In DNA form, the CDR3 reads TGCGCCAGCAGCTTGGATCAGGCCTCCTACGAGCAGTACTTC.

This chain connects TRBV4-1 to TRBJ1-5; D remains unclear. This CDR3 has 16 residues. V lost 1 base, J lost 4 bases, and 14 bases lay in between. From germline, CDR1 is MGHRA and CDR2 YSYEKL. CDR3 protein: CASSQVVATRNQPQHF. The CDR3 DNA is TGCGCCAGCAGCCAAGTCGTGGCAACACGTAATCAGCCCCAGCATTTT.

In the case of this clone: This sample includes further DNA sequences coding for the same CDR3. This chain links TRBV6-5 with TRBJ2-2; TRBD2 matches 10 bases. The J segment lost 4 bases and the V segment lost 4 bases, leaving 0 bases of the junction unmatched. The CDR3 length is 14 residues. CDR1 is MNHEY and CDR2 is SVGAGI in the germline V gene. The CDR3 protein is CASSLAGGTGELFF. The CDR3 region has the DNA TGTGCCAGCAGTTTAGCGGGAGGCACCGGGGAGCTGTTTTTT.

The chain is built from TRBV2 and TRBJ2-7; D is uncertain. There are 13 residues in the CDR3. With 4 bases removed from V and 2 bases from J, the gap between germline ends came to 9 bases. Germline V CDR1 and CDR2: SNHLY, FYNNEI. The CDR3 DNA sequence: TGTGCCAGCAGTGGGCCCCTTCCCTACGAGCAGTACTTC. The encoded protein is CASSGPLPYEQYF.

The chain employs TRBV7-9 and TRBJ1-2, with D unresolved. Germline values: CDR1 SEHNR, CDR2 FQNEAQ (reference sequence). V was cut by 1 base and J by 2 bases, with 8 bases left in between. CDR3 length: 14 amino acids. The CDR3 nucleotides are TGTGCCAGCAGCTTAGATCTACTGAACTATGGCTACACCTTC. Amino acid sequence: CASSLDLLNYGYTF.

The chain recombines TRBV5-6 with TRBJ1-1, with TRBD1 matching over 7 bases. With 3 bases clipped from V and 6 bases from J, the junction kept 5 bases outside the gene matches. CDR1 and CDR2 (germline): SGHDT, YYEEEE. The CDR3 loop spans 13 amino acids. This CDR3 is CASSWDRTPEAFF. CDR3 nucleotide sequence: TGTGCCAGCAGCTGGGACAGAACACCTGAAGCTTTCTTT. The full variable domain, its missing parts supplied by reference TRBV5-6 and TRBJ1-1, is DAGVTQSPTHLIKTRGQQVTLRCSPKSGHDTVSWYQQALGQGPQFIFQYYEEEERQRGNFPDRFSGHQFPNYSSELNVNALLLGDSALYLCASSWDRTPEAFFGQGTRLTVV.

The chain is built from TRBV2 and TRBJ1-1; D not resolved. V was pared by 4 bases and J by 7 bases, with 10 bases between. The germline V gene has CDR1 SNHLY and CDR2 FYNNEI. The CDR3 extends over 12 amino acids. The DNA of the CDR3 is TGTGCCAGCAGTGGGACCACCCGTGAAGCTTTCTTT. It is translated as CASSGTTREAFF.

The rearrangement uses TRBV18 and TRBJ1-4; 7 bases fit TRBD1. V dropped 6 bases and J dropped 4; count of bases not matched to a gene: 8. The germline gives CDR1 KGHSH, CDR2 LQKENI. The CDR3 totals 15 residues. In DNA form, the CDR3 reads TGTGCCAGCTCCCTCGGACAGGTGGATAATGAAAAACTGTTTTTT. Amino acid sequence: CASSLGQVDNEKLFF.

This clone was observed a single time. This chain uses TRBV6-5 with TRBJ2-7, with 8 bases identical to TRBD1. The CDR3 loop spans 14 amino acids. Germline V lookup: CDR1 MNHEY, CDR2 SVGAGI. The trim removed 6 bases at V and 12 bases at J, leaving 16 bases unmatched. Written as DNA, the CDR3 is TGTGCCAGCAGCTCTATTCGGGGGACAGGTGGTATGTACTTC. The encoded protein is CASSSIRGTGGMYF.